These T cell receptor beta chains were read from a single sample in a study of response to subunit inactivated influenza vaccine. In TCRdb, the RT-PCR reads were re-called with MiXCR into one record per CDR3 protein. Among approximately 680,000 distinct CDR3 sequences listed, 15% to 18% were seen once. Specimen: PBMCs from blood, collected 11 to 12 days after vaccination. The source is a man in his fifties who received an inactivated influenza vaccine. The CDR3 runs from the conserved cysteine through the conserved F or W. The D gene is left open where the match is weak. Clone size is given for some rows only: seen once, a few or many times, or a class if the clone is expanded.

TRBV6-5	NA	TRBJ2-1	many	TGTGCCAGCAGTTACTCGATATCTAACCCCTCCTACAATGAGCAGTTCTTC	CASSYSISNPSYNEQFF
TRBV29-1	TRBD1	TRBJ2-2	NA	TGCAGCGCAGTTCCGGGACAGGGGTCCCGCACCGGGGAGCTGTTTTTT	CSAVPGQGSRTGELFF
TRBV12-3/TRBV12-4	NA	TRBJ2-1	NA	TGTGCCAGCAGTTTAGGACTAGTAACCTACAATGAGCAGTTCTTC	CASSLGLVTYNEQFF
TRBV9	NA	TRBJ1-3	many	TGTGCCAGCAGCGTAGAAACAGGAGGAAACACCATATATTTT	CASSVETGGNTIYF
TRBV28	TRBD1	TRBJ2-7	NA	TGTGCCAGTGTTGGCAGGGGGCGCTTCGAGCAGTACTTC	CASVGRGRFEQYF
TRBV12-3/TRBV12-4	NA	TRBJ2-2	few	TGTGCCAGCAGACCTACGCCGAACACCGGGGAGCTGTTTTTT	CASRPTPNTGELFF
TRBV7-2	NA	TRBJ2-5	few	TGTGCCAGCAGCCGAGTCATACAAGAGACCCAGTACTTC	CASSRVIQETQYF
TRBV10-3	TRBD1	TRBJ2-7	NA	TGTGCCATCAAAAAGGAACAGGGGGCCTACGAGCAGTACTTC	CAIKKEQGAYEQYF
TRBV19	TRBD2	TRBJ2-1	many	TGTGCCAGTAGAGGACGGTTAGCGGGAGGTTTCGATGAGCAGTTCTTC	CASRGRLAGGFDEQFF
TRBV11-2	NA	TRBJ2-1	NA	TGTGCCAGCAGCTTAGTGGGGGGCCTCGATGAGCAGTTCTTC	CASSLVGGLDEQFF
TRBV7-2	TRBD2	TRBJ2-3	NA	TGTGCCAGCAGCTTAGGCCTAGCGGGGGGTGGAGATACGCAGTATTTT	CASSLGLAGGGDTQYF
TRBV4-2	TRBD1	TRBJ1-5	NA	TGTGCCAGCAGCCAAGAACAGGGGTACAATCAGCCCCAGCATTTT	CASSQEQGYNQPQHF
TRBV20-1	NA	TRBJ2-3	few	TGCAGTGCTAGATTGGTGTTTGGCACAGATACGCAGTATTTT	CSARLVFGTDTQYF
TRBV7-2	NA	TRBJ2-5	few	TGTGCCAGCAGCTTAGCGCTAGTAGAGACCCAGTACTTC	CASSLALVETQYF